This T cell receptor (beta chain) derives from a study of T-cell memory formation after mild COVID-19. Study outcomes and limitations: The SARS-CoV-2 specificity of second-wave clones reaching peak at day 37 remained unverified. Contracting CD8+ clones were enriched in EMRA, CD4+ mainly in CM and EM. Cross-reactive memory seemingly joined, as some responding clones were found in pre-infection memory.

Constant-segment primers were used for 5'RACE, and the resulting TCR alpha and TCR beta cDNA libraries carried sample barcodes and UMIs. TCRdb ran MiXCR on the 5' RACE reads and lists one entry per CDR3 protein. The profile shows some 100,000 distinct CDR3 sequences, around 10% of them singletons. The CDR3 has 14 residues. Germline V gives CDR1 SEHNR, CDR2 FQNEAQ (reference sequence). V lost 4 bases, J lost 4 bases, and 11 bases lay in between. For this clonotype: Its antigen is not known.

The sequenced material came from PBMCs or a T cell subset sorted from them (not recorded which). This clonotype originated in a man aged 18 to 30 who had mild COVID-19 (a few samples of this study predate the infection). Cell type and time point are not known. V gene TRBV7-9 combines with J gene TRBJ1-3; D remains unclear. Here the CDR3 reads CASSSTANGNTIYF. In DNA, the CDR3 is TGTGCCAGCAGCTCCACAGCGAACGGAAACACCATATATTTT.